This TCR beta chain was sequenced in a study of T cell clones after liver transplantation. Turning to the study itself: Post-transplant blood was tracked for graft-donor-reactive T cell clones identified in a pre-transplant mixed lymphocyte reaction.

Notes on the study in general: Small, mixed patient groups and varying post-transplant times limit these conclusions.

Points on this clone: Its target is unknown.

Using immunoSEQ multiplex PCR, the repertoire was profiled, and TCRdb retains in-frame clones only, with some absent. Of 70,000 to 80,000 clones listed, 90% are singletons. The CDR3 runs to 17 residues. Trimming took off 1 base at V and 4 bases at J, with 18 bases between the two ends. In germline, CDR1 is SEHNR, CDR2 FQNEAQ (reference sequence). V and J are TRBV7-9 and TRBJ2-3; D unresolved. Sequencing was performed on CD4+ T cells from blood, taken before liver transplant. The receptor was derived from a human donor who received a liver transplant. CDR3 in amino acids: CASSLDEAALGADTQYF. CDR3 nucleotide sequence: TGTGCCAGCAGCTTAGATGAGGCGGCCTTAGGAGCAGATACGCAGTATTTT.